Listed below are T cell receptor beta chains from one sample, sequenced in a study of blood T cell repertoires in COVID-19. Here immunoSEQ multiplex PCR was the method, and the copy in TCRdb shows in-frame clones only, minus some. The sample has 110,000 to 150,000 clones, 85% to 90% seen once; the top ten hold roughly 9.6%. Material for sequencing was peripheral blood. The receptor set was obtained from a woman older than 75 with acute or convalescent COVID-19. CDR3s include the opening cysteine and the closing phenylalanine or tryptophan. D genes are given only for firm matches. Some rows have no size entry. The others give once, few or many, or a class for an expanded clone.

>TRBJ1-5|TRBV5-1|NA|NA
TGCGCCAGCAGCTTCACCCCCGGGCAGCCCCAGCATTTT
CASSFTPGQPQHF
>TRBJ1-1|TRBV5-1|NA|NA
TGCGCCAGCAGCGAAACCGGGATACGAAACACTGAAGCTTTCTTT
CASSETGIRNTEAFF
>TRBJ2-2|TRBV9|TRBD2|NA
TGTGCCAGCAACCGAGGGGCTAGCGGGGTAGCCGACCCGGAGCTGTTTTTT
CASNRGASGVADPELFF
>TRBJ2-7|TRBV5-4|TRBD2|NA
TGTGCCAGCAGCTTGGAGGCTAGCGGGGGATACGAGCAGTACTTC
CASSLEASGGYEQYF
>TRBJ1-2|TRBV28|NA|NA
TGTGCCAGCAGCGGTCGGTTGTCCCCTAACTATGGCTACACCTTC
CASSGRLSPNYGYTF
>TRBJ1-5|TRBV6-1|NA|NA
TGTGCCAGCAGTGAAGGGGTATGGGCCAATAGCAATCAGCCCCAGCATTTT
CASSEGVWANSNQPQHF
>TRBJ1-5|TRBV25-1|NA|NA
TGTGCCAGCAGTGAATGGGGGGGCAATCAGCCCCAGCATTTT
CASSEWGGNQPQHF
>TRBJ2-5|TRBV11-2|NA|NA
TGTGCCAGCAGCTCGACTGATCAAGAGACCCAGTACTTC
CASSSTDQETQYF
>TRBJ2-7|TRBV9|NA|NA
TGTGCCAGCAGCCCACTCCCGGGACTGGGGGGCGAGCAGTACTTC
CASSPLPGLGGEQYF
>TRBJ2-6|TRBV7-3|NA|NA
TGTGCCAGCAGCTTAGCGGACTCTGGGGCCAACGTCCTGACTTTC
CASSLADSGANVLTF
>TRBJ1-3|TRBV5-4|NA|NA
TGTGCCAGCAGCTTGGGGGGCACCTCAAGCTCTGGAAACACCATATATTTT
CASSLGGTSSSGNTIYF
>TRBJ1-2|TRBV27|TRBD1|once
TGTGCCAGCAGTTCCGGACAGGGAAGGTATGGCTACACCTTC
CASSSGQGRYGYTF
>TRBJ1-1|TRBV19|TRBD1|NA
TGTGCCAGTAGTACCCGGACAGGGGGCTATTTCACTGAAGCTTTCTTT
CASSTRTGGYFTEAFF
>TRBJ2-6|TRBV7-9|NA|NA
TGTGCCAGCAGCTTAGGGTTAACTTTTTCTGGGGCCAACGTCCTGACTTTC
CASSLGLTFSGANVLTF
>TRBJ1-2|TRBV10-3|NA|NA
TGTGCCATCAGTGGGGGGGTCTATGGCTACACCTTC
CAISGGVYGYTF
>TRBJ2-5|TRBV30|TRBD2|NA
TGTGCCTGGGAACCGGGACTACCACAAGAGACCCAGTACTTC
CAWEPGLPQETQYF
>TRBJ2-1|TRBV30|NA|NA
TGTGCCTGGGGGAGAGGCTTCAACAATGAGCAGTTCTTC
CAWGRGFNNEQFF
>TRBJ1-5|TRBV11-2|NA|once
TGTGCCAGCAGCTTAGTAATAGATCAGCCCCAGCATTTT
CASSLVIDQPQHF
>TRBJ2-5|TRBV14|NA|few
TGTGCCAGCAGCCAGCTGGGAGCTATCCAAGAGACCCAGTACTTC
CASSQLGAIQETQYF
>TRBJ1-6|TRBV5-1|NA|NA
TGCGCCAGCAGCTTGGAGTGGGCAGGGGTCAATTCACCCCTCCACTTT
CASSLEWAGVNSPLHF
>TRBJ1-2|TRBV19|NA|NA
TGTGCCAGCCAGGGCCCGCGGATCTATGGCTACACCTTC
CASQGPRIYGYTF
>TRBJ1-5|TRBV18|TRBD1|NA
TGTGCCAGCTCAGTCAGGGGGCAAGATCAGCCCCAGCATTTT
CASSVRGQDQPQHF
>TRBJ1-1|TRBV10-3|TRBD1|few
TGTGCCATCAGGCTATCCGGGACAGGGGGCGGCACTGAAGCTTTCTTT
CAIRLSGTGGGTEAFF
>TRBJ2-7|TRBV11-2|TRBD1|NA
TGTGCCAGCAGCTTTTCGGGACAGTCCAACTACGAGCAGTACTTC
CASSFSGQSNYEQYF
>TRBJ1-4|TRBV5-8|NA|NA
TGTGCCAGCAGCTCCAGGGGTCAGGTTAATGAAAAACTGTTTTTT
CASSSRGQVNEKLFF
>TRBJ1-2|TRBV9|TRBD1|NA
TGTGCCAGCAGCAAGGGACAGGGGAAATATGGCTACACCTTC
CASSKGQGKYGYTF
>TRBJ2-5|TRBV11-2|NA|NA
TGTGCCAGCACCCCGGGAGAGGGAGTTCTAAAGACCCAGTACTTC
CASTPGEGVLKTQYF
>TRBJ2-1|TRBV6-5|TRBD1|NA
TGTGCCAGCAGGGATCCGGGACAGGGGTCCGATGAGCAGTTCTTC
CASRDPGQGSDEQFF
>TRBJ1-1|TRBV9|NA|once
TGTGCCAGCAGCGTCGAAGGGGACACTGAAGCTTTCTTT
CASSVEGDTEAFF
>TRBJ2-5|TRBV29-1|NA|NA
TGCAGCGCCCTAGTTAACCAAGAGACCCAGTACTTC
CSALVNQETQYF
>TRBJ1-2|TRBV6-5|NA|few
TGTGCCAGCAAGTACCGGGATAACTATGGCTACACCTTC
CASKYRDNYGYTF
>TRBJ1-6|TRBV12-3/TRBV12-4|NA|NA
TGTGCCAGCAGTTTCCAGGGTGGGTCACCCCTCCACTTT
CASSFQGGSPLHF
>TRBJ1-1|TRBV6-4|NA|NA
TGTGCCAGCAGTGACCAACCTGGACATACTGAAGCTTTCTTT
CASSDQPGHTEAFF
>TRBJ1-2|TRBV5-1|TRBD1|NA
TGCGCCAGCAGCCCTGCCGGGACAGGATCCTACGGCTACACCTTC
CASSPAGTGSYGYTF
>TRBJ1-2|TRBV6-1|NA|NA
TGTGCCAGCAGTGAAGCTCTTAAGAGGAACTATGGCTACACCTTC
CASSEALKRNYGYTF
>TRBJ1-4|TRBV19|TRBD1|NA
TGTGCCAGTAGTAGAATTGGACAGGGGTCACCTAATGAAAAACTGTTTTTT
CASSRIGQGSPNEKLFF
>TRBJ2-3|TRBV9|TRBD2|NA
TGTGCCAGCAGCGTCAGCGGGGCCACAGATACGCAGTATTTT
CASSVSGATDTQYF
>TRBJ1-1|TRBV6-5|NA|NA
TGTGCCAGCAGTCGCCTAGACTCTGAAGCTTTCTTT
CASSRLDSEAFF
>TRBJ2-7|TRBV18|TRBD1|NA
TGTGCCAGCTCGAGTGGGACAGGGGCCACCTACGAGCAGTACTTC
CASSSGTGATYEQYF
>TRBJ1-1|TRBV5-1|NA|NA
TGCGCCAGCAGCTGGAGGGGAGGGGCAAACACTGAAGCTTTCTTT
CASSWRGGANTEAFF
>TRBJ2-7|TRBV9|NA|NA
TGTGCCAGCAGCGTAGCCCACCCAGCGGGCGAGCTCTTCTTC
CASSVAHPAGELFF
>TRBJ1-5|TRBV10-3|NA|NA
TGTGCCATCAGAGACAATAGCAATCAGCCCCAGCATTTT
CAIRDNSNQPQHF
>TRBJ1-1|TRBV2|NA|once
TGTGCCAGCAGTGGACCCGAGGGCACTGAAGCTTTCTTT
CASSGPEGTEAFF
>TRBJ1-1|TRBV4-2|NA|NA
TGTGCCAGCAGCCAAGTGAACAGGATGAACACTGAAGCTTTCTTT
CASSQVNRMNTEAFF
>TRBJ1-1|TRBV7-2|NA|NA
TGTGCCAGCAGCTTAGGGGGGCGTTGGACTGAAGCTTTCTTT
CASSLGGRWTEAFF
>TRBJ1-6|TRBV27|NA|NA
TGTGCCAGCAGTTTACGGAACAGGGTAGATAATTCACCCCTCCACTTT
CASSLRNRVDNSPLHF
>TRBJ2-3|TRBV5-4|NA|NA
TGTGCCAGCAGCTATAATACAGATACGCAGTATTTT
CASSYNTDTQYF
>TRBJ2-7|TRBV27|TRBD1|NA
TGTGCCAGCACTCTTAGGGGACAGGGACACTACGAGCAGTACTTC
CASTLRGQGHYEQYF
>TRBJ2-7|TRBV4-1|NA|NA
TGCGCCAGCAGCCAACAGTTTCTGGAGGAGCAGTACTTC
CASSQQFLEEQYF
>TRBJ2-7|TRBV6-2/TRBV6-3|NA|NA
TGTGCCAGCAGTTCTCCCCGGGACTCCTCCTACGAGCAGTACTTC
CASSSPRDSSYEQYF
>TRBJ1-2|TRBV7-2|TRBD1|NA
TGTGCCAGCAGCTTAGCTGACAGGGGAAATGGCTACACCTTC
CASSLADRGNGYTF
>TRBJ2-2|TRBV15|TRBD2|NA
TGTGCCACCAGCAGGGCAGACCTAGCGGGGGTTCCGAACACCGGGGAGCTGTTTTTT
CATSRADLAGVPNTGELFF
>TRBJ2-7|TRBV5-1|NA|NA
TGCGCCAGCAGCCCCACGACCGGGACAACCTTAACCTACGAGCAGTACTTC
CASSPTTGTTLTYEQYF